This T cell receptor (beta chain) was captured in a study of Ad26.COV2.S vaccination and SARS-CoV-2 variants (dated by TCRdb to the early 2020s). Some background on the complete study: Vaccine-arm donors were drawn from COV1001, a multicentre, randomized, double-blind, placebo-controlled phase I-IIa trial of Ad26.COV2.S in healthy adults. Ad26.COV2.S was administered intramuscularly at 5 x 10^10 or 1 x 10^11 viral particles, either as a single shot or as two shots given 56 days apart. TCRbeta repertoire sequencing was used to assess the specificity and breadth of SARS-CoV-2-reactive T cell receptors after Ad26.COV2.S vaccination. Investigators did not know the trial group allocation while performing experiments and assessing outcomes. Trial participants were randomized into five groups of five: low-dose or high-dose Ad26.COV2.S given once or twice, or placebo on both occasions. The TCR-sequenced set comprised about 30 samples: around 20 Ad26.COV2.S vaccine recipients, 5 placebo recipients and 8 SARS-CoV-2 convalescent individuals.

The study at large found these results: Comparing responses between vaccine doses or regimens was not something the study was powered to do. The authors noted that total T cell responses may have been underestimated by the TCR breadth and depth analyses. Compared with placebo recipients, Ad26.COV2.S recipients showed higher spike-specific TCR breadth (P = 0.0014). Substantial breadth of spike-specific CD8+ and CD4+ T cell responses was reported after vaccination. Vaccine and placebo recipients had comparable non-spike TCR breadth, which fits with the vaccine containing only spike.

The treatment or condition label, as the study defines it: roughly 18 received Ad26.COV2.S at low or high dose, single or two shots; about five received placebo; per-sample allocation not given. Repertoires of vaccine and placebo recipients were sequenced from samples taken on day 63 after the first injection. Cohort 1b enrolled about 25 adults aged 18-55 years at a single site in Boston, USA, between 29 July and 7 August 2020. As a vaccine, Ad26.COV2.S was a replication-incompetent adenovirus type 26 vector that expressed a prefusion-stabilized SARS-CoV-2 spike protein derived from the original Wuhan strain. The immunoSEQ Assay was used to sequence TCRbeta CDR3 regions. After extraction, genomic DNA underwent amplification by bias-controlled multiplex PCR, followed by high-throughput sequencing. The published analysis was carried out like this. To quantify the absolute abundance of each unique TCRbeta CDR3 region, sequences were collapsed and filtered. T cell fraction was estimated by normalization of TCRbeta template counts to usable DNA, with usable DNA being measured through amplification of reference genes present in all nucleated cells. Repertoire TCRs were annotated as SARS-CoV-2-specific when V gene, CDR3 amino acid sequence and J gene were exactly matched to a known reactive TCR set. The reference SARS-CoV-2 TCR set came from MIRA and was filtered for enrichment in COVID-19-positive ImmuneCODE repertoires, removing public or cross-reactive TCRs. Drawing on the MIRA antigens, annotated TCRs were analysed further at the level of specific ORF or position within ORF. Depth was the summed frequency of annotated unique rearrangements, while breadth was defined as annotated unique rearrangements over total unique productive rearrangements. TCR breadth was compared between groups using two-sided Wilcoxon rank-sum tests. TCRdb obtained this table from immuneACCESS and retained in-frame rearrangements with V and J assigned. These tables miss some clones; where compared with another copy, unresolved V genes account for less than half of the shortfall, and the remainder is unexplained. The V and J calls and clone size come from that table; D and trimming were worked out from the DNA. This sample has hundreds of thousands of clones in its table, and roughly 89% of those were observed once. Of the sample, approximately 2.5% is held by the ten largest clones.

The sample holds a few counts of this clone. It has no known antigen specificity. The record has no base qualities; no much larger clone is one base away. The germline V gene specifies SGDLS as CDR1 and YYNGEE as CDR2. Trimming accounts for 0 bases at V and 5 bases at J, while the number of junction bases matched to no gene is 2. The CDR3 has 16 amino acids, counting the end cysteine and phenylalanine. Only the CDR3 part of the read is kept: 48 bases, read in frame from the first base. Material: peripheral blood, obtained in a trial of Ad26.COV2.S vaccine versus placebo. The sequence derives from a person between 18 and 65 years old who received the Ad26.COV2.S COVID-19 vaccine or a placebo. The rearrangement joined TRBV9 to TRBJ2-5; 15 of the junction bases match TRBD2. The nucleotides are TGTGCCAGCAGCGTAGGGACTAGCGGGGGGGCTGAGACCCAGTACTTC. The encoded protein is CASSVGTSGGAETQYF.